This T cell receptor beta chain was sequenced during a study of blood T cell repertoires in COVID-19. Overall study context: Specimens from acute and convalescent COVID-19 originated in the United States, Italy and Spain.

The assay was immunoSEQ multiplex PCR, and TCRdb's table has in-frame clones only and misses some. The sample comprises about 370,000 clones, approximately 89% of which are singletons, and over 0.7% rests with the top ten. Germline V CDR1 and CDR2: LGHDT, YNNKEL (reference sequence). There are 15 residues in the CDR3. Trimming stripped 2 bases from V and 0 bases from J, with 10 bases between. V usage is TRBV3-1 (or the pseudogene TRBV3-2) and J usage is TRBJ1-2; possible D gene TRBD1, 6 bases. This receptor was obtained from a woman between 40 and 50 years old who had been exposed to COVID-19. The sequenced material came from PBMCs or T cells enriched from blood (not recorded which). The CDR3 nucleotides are TGTGCCAGCAGCCAAAGCGACAGGACTAACTATGGCTACACCTTC. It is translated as CASSQSDRTNYGYTF.